The rows below give T cell receptor beta chains drawn from one sample of a study of cytomegalovirus exposure and HLA in healthy donors. The assay was immunoSEQ multiplex PCR, and TCRdb's table has in-frame clones only and misses some. The data show some 220,000 clones, roughly 85% seen once. Material for sequencing was PBMCs. The receptors were gathered from a girl aged 2-10 years in good health and CMV-seronegative. The CDR3 runs from the conserved cysteine through the conserved F or W. Fields, in order: V gene, J gene, CDR3 protein.

TRBV7-2,TRBJ2-2,CASSPYPARTGELFF
TRBV6-6,TRBJ2-2,CASRDRAGELFF
TRBV7-2,TRBJ2-1,CASSPSGNSYNEQFF
TRBV25-1,TRBJ1-4,CASSSYEKLFF
TRBV19,TRBJ1-3,CASMRGLSGNTIYF
TRBV5-1,TRBJ2-5,CASSLGVSGSGRGETQYF
TRBV14,TRBJ1-2,CASSHGQGANYGYTF
TRBV19,TRBJ2-7,CASSPKGTTGQYF
TRBV9,TRBJ2-2,CASSPPGGAYTGELFF
TRBV6-1,TRBJ1-5,CASSATGLNQPQHF
TRBV20-1,TRBJ1-1,CSAFRGRAFF
TRBV19,TRBJ2-3,CASSPQRVGDTQYF
TRBV7-8,TRBJ2-5,CASTLGRLGETQYF
TRBV2,TRBJ1-2,CASSEEQARVYGYTF
TRBV6-1,TRBJ1-1,CASSVNISPYLEAFF
TRBV27,TRBJ1-2,CASGGQGESGGYTF